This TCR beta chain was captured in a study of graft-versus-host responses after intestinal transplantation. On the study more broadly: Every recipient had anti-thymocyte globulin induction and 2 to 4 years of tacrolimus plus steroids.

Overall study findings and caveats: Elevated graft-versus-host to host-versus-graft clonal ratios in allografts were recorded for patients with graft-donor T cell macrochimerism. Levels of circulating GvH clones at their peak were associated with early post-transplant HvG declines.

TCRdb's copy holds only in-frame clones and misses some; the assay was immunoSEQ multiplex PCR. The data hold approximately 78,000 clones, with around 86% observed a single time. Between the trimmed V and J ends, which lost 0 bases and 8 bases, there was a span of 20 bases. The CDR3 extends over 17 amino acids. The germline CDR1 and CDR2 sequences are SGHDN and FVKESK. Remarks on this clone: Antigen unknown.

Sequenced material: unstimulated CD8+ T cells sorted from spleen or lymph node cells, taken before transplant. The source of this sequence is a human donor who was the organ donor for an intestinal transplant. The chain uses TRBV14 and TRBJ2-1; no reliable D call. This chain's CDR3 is CASSQDYGWRTIDEQFF. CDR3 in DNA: TGTGCCAGCAGCCAAGATTACGGGTGGCGTACGATTGATGAGCAGTTCTTC.